The next 19 T cell receptor beta chains were all read from a single sample in a study of vaccination and CD4 T cells after COVID-19. Time point of the sample: late sampling 161 to 241 days after vaccination in three convalescent patients. Noted treatment: approximately 10-day PBMC culture with coronavirus spike peptide pools or control peptides (ViraFEST assay). Once obtained from cultured CD4+ T cells, the DNA was sequenced using the Oncomine TCR Beta short-read assay. TCRdb itself ran the PCR reads through MiXCR, one entry per CDR3 protein. Of about 25,000 distinct CDR3 sequences in the sample, less than 35% were seen once. For these TCRs, the target antigens are not known. The sample here was CD4+ T cells from blood, cultured in vitro, taken about 7 months after SARS-CoV-2 vaccination. Receptors were obtained from a human donor who had recovered from COVID-19.

The V and J genes are TRBV6-2 or TRBV6-3 and TRBJ2-7, with D unresolved. Germline V gene sequence: CDR1 MNHEY, CDR2 SVGEGT. V was clipped by 5 bases and J by 3 bases, with 11 bases between them. This CDR3 is 13 amino acids long. The CDR3 DNA reads TGTGCCAGCAGTCTCAACTACCGCTACGAGCAGTACTTC. Translating gives CASSLNYRYEQYF.

This clonotype came up a few times. The rearrangement links TRBV6-4 to TRBJ2-7; D unresolved. There are 11 residues in the CDR3. The germline V gene encodes CDR1 MRHNA and CDR2 SNTAGT. The V end was cut by 5 bases, the J end by 5 bases, with 7 bases between. CDR3 region: CASSIPHEQYF. For the CDR3, the DNA is TGTGCCAGCAGTATTCCGCACGAGCAGTACTTC.

CDR3 region: CAISARGPSSYNEQFF. The CDR3 DNA is TGTGCCATCAGTGCCAGGGGTCCGAGCTCCTACAATGAGCAGTTCTTC. The chain employs TRBV10-3 and TRBJ2-1; a possible D gene is TRBD1 (6 bases). Germline assignment: CDR1 ENHRY and CDR2 SYGVKD. The CDR3 is 16 amino acids. V lost 4 bases and J lost 0, with 13 bases in between.

This clonotype was observed a handful of times. V usage is TRBV7-9 and J usage is TRBJ2-3, with 7 bases fitting TRBD1. Germline V gene sequence: CDR1 SEHNR, CDR2 FQNEAQ (reference sequence). There are 15 residues in the CDR3. V was pared by 5 bases and J by 0 bases, with 5 bases of the junction left unmatched. The CDR3 nucleotides read TGTGCCAGCAGCCCGGGACAGAGAAGCACAGATACGCAGTATTTT. This encodes CASSPGQRSTDTQYF.

The chain couples TRBV28 to TRBJ1-6; D may be TRBD1 (5 bases). The CDR3 is 12 residues long. V lost 8 bases and J lost 9, with 11 bases in between. Germline CDR1 is MDHEN and CDR2 is SYDVKM. CDR3 coding DNA: TGTGCCAGCTGGGAAGGGACTTCACCCCTCCACTTT. Its translation is CASWEGTSPLHF. The full variable domain, its missing parts supplied by reference TRBV28 and TRBJ1-6, is DVKVTQSSRYLVKRTGEKVFLECVQDMDHENMFWYRQDPGLGLRLIYFSYDVKMKEKGDIPEGYSVSREKKERFSLILESASTNQTSMYLCASWEGTSPLHFGNGTRLTVT.

V is TRBV7-9 and J is TRBJ2-1; 9 nucleotides agree with TRBD2. V shed 5 bases and J 2 bases; nucleotides not matched to a gene: 4. From germline, CDR1 is SEHNR and CDR2 FQNEAQ (reference sequence). CDR3 size: 15 residues. As DNA, the CDR3 is TGTGCCAGCAGCACCTTAGCGGGAGCCTACAATGAGCAGTTCTTC. It encodes CASSTLAGAYNEQFF.

This clonotype was counted between two and nine times. The rearrangement joins TRBV21-1 to TRBJ1-2; the DNA was not compared with TRBD1, the D call given in the table. TRBV21-1 is shown as a pseudogene. The CDR3 runs 15 residues. The CDR3 DNA reads as TGTGCCAGCAGCAAAGCCGGGACGACCATCTATGGCTACACCTTC. This codes for CASSKAGTTIYGYTF.

This clonotype was detected a few times. The CDR3 DNA reads as TGTGCCAGCAGCTTAGAAAGAGGGCTGGTTCAGCCCCAGCATTTT. Translation gives CASSLERGLVQPQHF. This chain joins TRBV7-6 and TRBJ1-5; D remains ambiguous. V lost 1 base and J 6 bases, leaving 13 bases between the germline ends. CDR3 length equals 15 residues. Germline V gives CDR1 SGHVS, CDR2 FNYEAQ.

This rearrangement joins TRBV28 to TRBJ2-7; 11 nucleotides match TRBD2. The ends lost 1 base at V and 3 bases at J; junction bases unmatched: 11. The CDR3 is 18 amino acids. CDR1 MDHEN and CDR2 SYDVKM come from the germline V gene. The CDR3 protein is CASSLLGASGRRLYEQYF. DNA for the CDR3: TGTGCCAGCAGTTTATTGGGGGCTAGCGGGAGGAGGCTCTACGAGCAGTACTTC.

The J gene is TRBJ1-6, the V gene TRBV10-2; tentative D call: TRBD1 (5 bases). The CDR3 consists of 17 residues. V was clipped by 5 bases and J by 9 bases, with 23 bases between them. Germline V lookup: CDR1 WSHSY, CDR2 SAAADI. The CDR3 DNA sequence: TGCGCCAGCAGTCTTACGATAGGACACGACGTTGGTTCACCCCTCCACTTT. Translation: CASSLTIGHDVGSPLHF.

About this clonotype: Germline and junction disagree at one end, which may indicate a read error. This chain uses TRBV20-1 with TRBJ2-3, with TRBD1 identical over 8 bases. The CDR3 sequence is 15 residues long. Germline lookup yields CDR1 DFQATT and CDR2 SNEGSKA (reference sequence). CDR3 loop: CSVRDRQGATDTQYF. The CDR3 DNA reads TGCAGTGTTAGAGATAGGCAGGGGGCCACAGATACGCAGTATTTT.

This rearrangement joins TRBV6-1 to TRBJ1-2; 7 nucleotides match TRBD1. The CDR3 runs to 13 residues. Germline V CDR1 and CDR2: MNHNS, SASEGT. V shed 8 bases and J 9 bases; nucleotides not matched to a gene: 12. CDR3 region: CASVESRGLSYTF. Written as DNA, the CDR3 is TGTGCCAGCGTGGAATCTAGGGGGCTTAGCTACACCTTC.

The sample holds a few counts of this clonotype. The V call is TRBV15, the J call TRBJ2-7, with D possibly matching TRBD2 (6 bases). The CDR3 totals 14 residues. V lost 1 base and J 3 bases, leaving 10 bases between the germline ends. The V gene's germline CDR1 is LNHNV and CDR2 YYDKDF (reference sequence). CDR3 amino acids: CATSRGRGSYEQYF. The DNA of the CDR3 is TGTGCCACCAGCAGAGGCCGGGGGAGCTACGAGCAGTACTTC. The full variable domain, its missing parts supplied by reference TRBV15 and TRBJ2-7, is DAMVIQNPRYQVTQFGKPVTLSCSQTLNHNVMYWYQQKSSQAPKLLFHYYDKDFNNEADTPDNFQSRRPNTSFCFLDIRSPGLGDTAMYLCATSRGRGSYEQYFGPGTRLTVT.

This clonotype appeared once. The V gene is TRBV6-5, the J gene TRBJ2-1; 11 bases map to TRBD2. CDR3 length: 19 amino acids. After removal of 2 bases from V and 3 bases from J, the junction contained 12 bases not matched to a gene. Germline loops: CDR1 MNHEY, CDR2 SVGAGI. CDR3 DNA sequence: TGTGCCAGCAGTTACCCACAAGCGTCGGGACTAGCGGACTACAATGAGCAGTTCTTC. Translating it yields CASSYPQASGLADYNEQFF.

This clonotype was found a few times. This CDR3 reads CSASQGDSPLHF. In nucleotides, the CDR3 is TGCAGTGCGTCTCAGGGAGATTCACCCCTCCACTTT. The chain links TRBV20-1 to TRBJ1-6, with D perhaps TRBD1 (5 bases). The germline gives CDR1 DFQATT, CDR2 SNEGSKA (reference sequence). V dropped 6 bases and J dropped 8 bases, with 11 bases sitting between them. This CDR3 is built from 12 residues.

The J gene is TRBJ1-1, the V gene TRBV5-4, with D uncertain. V was cut by 2 bases and J by 2 bases, with 1 base left in between. Germline CDR1 and CDR2: SGHNT and YYREEE (reference sequence). There are 11 residues in the CDR3. The CDR3 loop reads CASSFNTEAFF. In DNA, the CDR3 is TGTGCCAGCAGCTTTAACACTGAAGCTTTCTTT.

The chain links TRBV7-9 to TRBJ2-7, with 7 bases lining up with TRBD2. The CDR3 extends over 14 amino acids. The V gene's germline CDR1 is SEHNR and CDR2 FQNEAQ (reference sequence). V lost 8 bases, J lost 6 bases, and 13 bases stayed unmatched. The CDR3 nucleotides are TGTGCCAGCGGATCGAGCGGGAAGGTTTCCGAGCAGTACTTC. This translates into CASGSSGKVSEQYF.

The chain recombines TRBV9 with TRBJ2-1, with TRBD2 matching 7 bases. CDR1 is SGDLS, CDR2 YYNGEE, per germline. V lost 5 bases to trimming and J lost 5 bases; unmatched junction nucleotides: 10. The CDR3 loop spans 15 amino acids. The CDR3 reads CASRPGLVGNNEQFF. The CDR3 DNA is TGTGCCAGCAGGCCCGGACTAGTGGGAAACAATGAGCAGTTCTTC. The variable domain in full, with the rest retrieved from reference TRBV9 and TRBJ2-1, is DSGVTQTPKHLITATGQRVTLRCSPRSGDLSVYWYQQSLDQGLQFLIQYYNGEERAKGNILERFSAQQFPDLHSELNLSSLELGDSALYFCASRPGLVGNNEQFFGPGTRLTVL.

This chain joins TRBV6-4 and TRBJ1-1, with D perhaps matching TRBD1 (6 bases). Germline CDR1 reads MRHNA; CDR2 reads SNTAGT. The CDR3 is made up of 15 amino acids. Trimming stripped 6 bases from V and 1 base from J, with 15 bases between. The CDR3 region is CASRVTGSRNTEAFF. Written as DNA, the CDR3 is TGTGCCAGCAGAGTAACAGGGTCCCGGAACACTGAAGCTTTCTTT.